The clone carrying this TCR beta chain was counted many times. Its antigen is currently unknown. This sample was included in a study of T cells after yellow fever vaccination. Regarding the study as a whole: FACS-sorted repertoires could harbor abundant contaminating bulk-population clonotypes. At approximately 95% for CD4 and approximately 88% for CD8, most primary-vaccination clones showed up again after the booster. On re-exposure, the response was weaker but peaked faster, at day 5 versus 15.

TCRdb itself ran the 5' RACE reads through MiXCR, one entry per CDR3 protein. Of 230,000 or so distinct CDR3 sequences listed, approximately 3.8% are singletons. CDR1 and CDR2 from the germline V gene are MNHEY and SVGEGT. V was trimmed by 6 bases and J by 7 bases, leaving 18 bases between them. The CDR3 consists of 14 residues. This clonotype originated in a man aged 18 to 30 who received the YFV17D yellow fever vaccine. The chain couples TRBV6-2 or TRBV6-3 to TRBJ1-2; possibly TRBD1 for D (6 bases). Material: PBMCs, obtained 15 days after the yellow fever booster vaccination. CDR3 in DNA: TGTGCCAGCAGCCTTGGACAGTTCAGAGTTGGCTACACCTTC. This translates into CASSLGQFRVGYTF.